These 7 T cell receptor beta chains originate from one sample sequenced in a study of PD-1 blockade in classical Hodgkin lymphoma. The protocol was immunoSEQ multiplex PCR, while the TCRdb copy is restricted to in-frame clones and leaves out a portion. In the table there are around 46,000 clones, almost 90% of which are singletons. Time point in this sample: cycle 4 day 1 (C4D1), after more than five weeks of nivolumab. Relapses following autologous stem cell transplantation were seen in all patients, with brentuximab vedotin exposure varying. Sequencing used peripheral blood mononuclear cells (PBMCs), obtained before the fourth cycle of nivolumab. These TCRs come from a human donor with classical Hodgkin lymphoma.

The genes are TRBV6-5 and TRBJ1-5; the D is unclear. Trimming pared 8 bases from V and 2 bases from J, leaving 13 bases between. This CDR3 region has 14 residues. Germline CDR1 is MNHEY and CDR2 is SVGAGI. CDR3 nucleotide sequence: TGTGCCAGCGGGTTAGGCTCGGGCAATCAGCCCCAGCATTTT. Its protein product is CASGLGSGNQPQHF.

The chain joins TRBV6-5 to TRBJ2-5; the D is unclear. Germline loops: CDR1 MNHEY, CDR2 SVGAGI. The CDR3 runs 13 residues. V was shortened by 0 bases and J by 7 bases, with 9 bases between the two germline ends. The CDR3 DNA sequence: TGTGCCAGCAGTTACTCGACACCGGCGACCCAGTACTTC. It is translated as CASSYSTPATQYF.

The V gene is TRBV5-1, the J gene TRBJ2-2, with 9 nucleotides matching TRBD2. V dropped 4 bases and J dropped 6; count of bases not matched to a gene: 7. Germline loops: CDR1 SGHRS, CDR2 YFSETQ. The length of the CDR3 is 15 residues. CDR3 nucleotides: TGCGCCAGCAGCCCACTAGCGGGTATCGCCGGGGAGCTGTTTTTT. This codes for CASSPLAGIAGELFF.

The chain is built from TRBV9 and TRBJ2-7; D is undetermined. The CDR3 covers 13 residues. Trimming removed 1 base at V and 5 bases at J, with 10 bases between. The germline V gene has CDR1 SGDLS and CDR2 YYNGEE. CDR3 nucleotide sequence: TGTGCCAGCAGCGTAAATCTCGACCACGAGCAGTACTTC. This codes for CASSVNLDHEQYF.

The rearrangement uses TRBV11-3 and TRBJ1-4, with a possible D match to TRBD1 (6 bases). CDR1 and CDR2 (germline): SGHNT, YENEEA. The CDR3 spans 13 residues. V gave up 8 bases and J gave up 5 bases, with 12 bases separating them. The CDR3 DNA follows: TGTGCCAGCGGACAGTGGGCGAATGAAAAACTGTTTTTT. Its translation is CASGQWANEKLFF.

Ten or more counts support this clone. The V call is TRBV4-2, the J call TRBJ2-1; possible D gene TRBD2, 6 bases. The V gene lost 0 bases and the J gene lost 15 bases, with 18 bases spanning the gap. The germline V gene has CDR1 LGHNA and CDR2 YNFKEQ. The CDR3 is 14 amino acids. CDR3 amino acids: CASSQDQEGLVLFF. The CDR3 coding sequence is TGTGCCAGCAGCCAAGATCAGGAGGGCTTAGTCTTGTTCTTC.

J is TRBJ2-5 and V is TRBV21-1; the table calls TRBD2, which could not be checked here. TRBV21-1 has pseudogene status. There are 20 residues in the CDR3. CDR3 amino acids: CASTLITPKTKLPSRGTQYF. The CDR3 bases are TGTGCCAGCACCTTAATCACGCCAAAGACTAAACTCCCATCGCGGGGGACCCAGTACTTC.